What follows describes a single T cell receptor beta chain. Antigen specificity is unknown. The study recruited healthy Caucasian donors from Russia who were aged roughly 6 to 90. For the second PCR, which ran for 7 to 11 cycles, a sample-barcoded 5' primer and a J-beta primer mix were used. Researchers report that a template-switch adaptor with 12 random nucleotides tagged each cDNA molecule. TCRdb independently ran MiXCR on the 5' RACE reads; one entry per CDR3 protein. The sample has more than 1 million distinct CDR3 sequences; more than 35% are singletons. Germline CDR1 is SQVTM and CDR2 is ANQGSEA. V lost 4 bases and J 2 bases, leaving 8 bases between the germline ends. The length of the CDR3 is 12 residues. The source of the sample is a study of blood T cells in healthy people across ages. Findings and caveats of the study: Diversity was estimated from one million T cells, and these estimates were considered underestimates.

Specimen: blood. The chain links TRBV29-1 to TRBJ1-2; D remains ambiguous. This TCR derives from an older woman in good health. In DNA form, the CDR3 reads TGCAGCGTTGGGTCGGGGAACTATGGCTACACCTTC. It encodes CSVGSGNYGYTF.